The present TCR beta chain was sequenced within a study of T-cell memory formation after mild COVID-19 (dated by TCRdb to the early 2020s). Context from the whole study: TCR sequence clusters from the two donors were largely donor specific. Two young, previously healthy adult volunteers made up the cohort, one male and one female. T-cell clones expanding and contracting after mild COVID-19 in a couple of donors were tracked by longitudinal TCRalpha and TCRbeta repertoire sequencing.

TCRdb names Illumina NovaSeq 6000 as the instrument used. cDNA libraries for TCRalpha and TCRbeta were prepared by 5'RACE using constant-segment primers, with sample barcodes and unique molecular identifiers added. RNA was extracted from every sample with Trizol reagent. Amplification of the libraries took two PCR steps, and the second step added a second sample barcode plus Illumina TruSeq adapters. Sequencing of the libraries was done on an Illumina NovaSeq, producing 2 x 150 bp paired-end reads. From the authors' description of their analysis: The reads were demultiplexed and collapsed into UMI-guided consensus sequences using migec v1.2.7. Using mixcr v2.1.11, UMI consensuses were aligned to TRA and TRB V and J templates and then assembled into clonotypes. Expanded or contracted clonotypes were those called significant by both edgeR and NoisET, with noise models trained on biological replicates. For edgeR calls, a false discovery rate-adjusted p below 0.01 and a log2 fold-change threshold of 1 were applied. As an exploratory analysis of dynamics, max-normalized trajectories of the 1000 most abundant clonotypes were examined with PCA combined with hierarchical clustering. Separately sequenced CD4+ and CD8+ repertoires were used to assign a CD4 or CD8 phenotype to each responding clone. Starting from the raw public reads, TCRdb applied fastp trimming at Q25, assembled clones with MiXCR and retained in-frame beta chains. Entries that share a CDR3 protein sequence are merged under the most common genes and DNA. These V and J calls rely on TCRdb rather than the paper's analysis. The sample table records fewer than 60,000 distinct CDR3 sequences; 25% to 35% of these occur just once. Roughly two fifths of the sample lies in the top ten.

The paper as a whole reports these results and caveats: Contracting CD4+ clones were located mainly in the CM and EM memory subsets, whereas CD8+ clones were found to be enriched in EMRA. Clones that contracted from day 15 to 85 showed balanced CD4/CD8 phenotypes, whereas a second wave of clones that expanded from day 15 to 37 leaned towards CD4+. SARS-CoV-2 specificity was not confirmed for the second-wave clones peaking on day 37. Some responding clones were detected in pre-infection memory, which suggested that pre-existing cross-reactive memory T cells had joined the SARS-CoV-2 response. Only a couple of mild cases were covered by the study, and larger cohorts that include severe cases with pre-infection samples were considered necessary.

As concerns this clonotype: The antigen it recognizes is unknown. No per-base quality is available; no much larger clone lies one base away.

Ficoll-Paque density gradient centrifugation was used to isolate PBMCs. The sample consisted of PBMCs or a T cell subset sorted from them (not recorded which). The TCR sequence derives from a man younger than 30 who had mild COVID-19 (a few samples of this study predate the infection). The sample titles of this study are shuffled in the database, so cell type and time point are left out; the donor was told from shared clones.

CDR3 loop: CSVVGDTEAFF. The DNA sequence follows: TGCAGCGTTGTTGGGGATACTGAAGCTTTCTTT. Recombination joined TRBV29-1 with TRBJ1-1; the D gene is unclear. Per the germline V gene, SQVTM is the CDR1 and ANQGSEA is the CDR2. V is cut by 4 bases and J by 5 bases, and the space between the germline ends is 8 bases. The CDR3 sequence holds 11 residues, the cysteine and phenylalanine included. Only the CDR3 part of the read is kept: 33 bases, read in frame from the first base.